Here is one T cell receptor (beta chain) with its context. This clonotype has a count of ten or more. Base qualities are missing; no much larger clone stands one base away. TCR cDNA was synthesized by 5'RACE template switching, which introduced a universal primer site and unique molecular identifiers. cDNA synthesis was primed from both the TCR alpha and TCR beta constant segments. Two PCR steps were used to amplify libraries, with sample barcodes and sequencing adapters being added in the second step. Sequencing of libraries was done on Illumina HiSeq 2500 (2x100 bp) or NovaSeq (2x150 bp). In the source study's methods: Demultiplexing of reads and collapsing into UMI consensus sequences were performed with MIGEC, and V(D)J alignment was carried out with MiXCR. Using edgeR on replicate PBMC samples, clonotypes were called vaccine-responding if FDR was below 0.01 and the log2 fold change was above 5 up to day 15. Each bulk clonotype was labeled CD4 or CD8 based on which sequenced repertoire, CD4 or CD8, contained the clonotype at higher abundance. To estimate how each clone was distributed across memory phenotypes, clonotype frequencies in memory subsets were weighted by FACS-sorted cell numbers. The public reads were quality trimmed at Q25 with fastp and then assembled into clones with MiXCR by TCRdb, keeping productive beta chains. Rows matching on CDR3 protein sequence are summarized as one entry with the most common DNA and genes. The V and J calls follow TCRdb's processing rather than the paper's. The table for this sample lists 20,000 to 25,000 distinct CDR3 sequences; 3.4% of them were counted only once. The top ten hold 0.85% to 1% of the sample.

In the paper's terms, the treatment or condition label means: live attenuated yellow fever vaccine strain. A standard Ficoll-Paque protocol was used to isolate PBMCs from peripheral blood. For sorted memory subsets, RNA extraction was done with the RNeasy Micro Kit. Trimming at the junction amounts to 1 base on V and 1 base on J, and the germline ends lie 16 bases apart. Measured from the cysteine to the phenylalanine, the CDR3 is 16 residues long. Solely the CDR3 DNA is kept, with 48 bases framed from the first base. The germline V gene (reference sequence) supplies CDR1 DFQATT and CDR2 SNEGSKA. This specimen belongs to a study of T cells after yellow fever vaccination (dated by TCRdb to between 2018 and 2021). A note on the overall study: Using CD3, CD45RA, CCR7 and CD95 staining, memory subsets (EM, EMRA, CM and Tscm) were sorted on a BD FACS Aria III. Two healthy male donors made up the cohort, one aged 18 to 30 years and the other aged 30 to 40 years. Bulk PBMC replicates and cell subsets were isolated from blood drawn at multiple timepoints before and after both primary and secondary immunization. Libraries from fractions with low cell numbers were prepared with the SMART-Seq v4 Ultra Low Input RNA kit. To track T-cell clones before and after primary and booster YFV17D yellow fever vaccination, bulk TCR alpha and beta repertoires were sequenced longitudinally. Sorting of memory subsets took place on days 0, 15 and 45 and at 18 months after primary vaccination, as well as on days 0, 15 and 45 after the 30-year booster. The full study reports these points: A small share of clonotypes was detected in both CD4 and CD8 compartments, with the overlap likely arising from convergent recombination. Compared with the primary T-cell response, the secondary T-cell response was faster but weaker, reaching its peak on day 5 rather than on day 15. On day 0, almost all vaccine-responding clonotypes were below detection in the sorted memory subsets. Because only a couple of donors were included in the study, the extent to which the findings can be generalized is limited. Computational filtering was required because FACS-sorted repertoires could contain abundant contaminating clonotypes from the bulk population. Most clones expanded after primary vaccination (approximately 96% of CD4 and roughly 90% of CD8) were re-detected after the booster, suggesting that broad memory maintenance occurred.

The origin of this receptor is a man aged 18 to 30 who received the YFV17D yellow fever vaccine. The rearranged segments are TRBV20-1 and TRBJ2-5; perhaps TRBD1 is the D gene, with 6 bases matching. This material consisted of PBMCs, either bulk or a sorted T-cell subset (CD4+, CD8+, memory, or dextramer-sorted; not recorded which), taken more than 40 days after the first yellow fever vaccination. CDR3 sequence: CSARAASGQSQETQYF. The nucleotide sequence reads as follows: TGCAGTGCTAGAGCCGCCTCCGGACAGAGCCAAGAGACCCAGTACTTC.